Listed below are T cell receptor beta chains from one sample, sequenced in a study of human T cells and chemical hapten exposure. TCRdb independently ran MiXCR on the RACE reads; one entry per CDR3 protein. The sample has roughly 52,000 distinct CDR3 sequences, 11% seen once. Here the sequenced sample was whole blood, taken in connection with sensitization to the hapten diphenylcyclopropenone (DPC). Every receptor here comes from a woman in her thirties or forties with alopecia areata. Some clones in this sample may be carry-over from other donors' samples. Both conserved end residues are part of each CDR3. Each record gives: D gene, clone size, V gene, J gene, CDR3 protein, CDR3 DNA. The D gene is left open where the match is weak. Not all rows give a size; the values are once, few, many and, for expanded clones, a class.

TRBD1	many	TRBV5-1	TRBJ2-5	CASSLLNRGQETQYF	TGCGCCAGCAGCTTGTTAAACAGGGGGCAAGAGACCCAGTACTTC
-	many	TRBV18	TRBJ1-4	CASSPALLRDEKLFF	TGTGCCAGCTCACCAGCTCTCTTAAGGGATGAAAAACTGTTTTTT
-	many	TRBV6-2/TRBV6-3	TRBJ2-3	CASIPGGPSTDTQYF	TGTGCCAGCATTCCCGGTGGTCCTAGCACAGATACGCAGTATTTT
TRBD1	few	TRBV10-3	TRBJ2-7	CAITRDSSYEQYF	TGTGCCATCACCAGGGACAGTTCCTACGAGCAGTACTTC
-	many	TRBV12-3/TRBV12-4	TRBJ1-5	CASSTKPNQPQHF	TGTGCCAGCAGTACAAAGCCCAATCAGCCCCAGCATTTT
-	-	TRBV6-5	TRBJ2-5	CASSYSIGTLMETQYF	TGTGCCAGCAGTTACTCAATAGGGACCCTTATGGAGACCCAGTACTTC
-	many	TRBV6-6	TRBJ1-3	CASGTTWGATLSGNTIYF	TGTGCCAGCGGTACTACGTGGGGAGCTACCCTCTCTGGAAACACCATATATTTT
-	few	TRBV5-5	TRBJ1-1	CASSLAPGVAEAFF	TGTGCCAGCAGCTTGGCGCCGGGGGTGGCTGAAGCTTTCTTT
TRBD1	-	TRBV18	TRBJ2-1	CASSDRGQYNEQFF	TGTGCCAGCTCGGACAGGGGGCAGTACAATGAGCAGTTCTTC
TRBD2	few	TRBV12-3/TRBV12-4	TRBJ2-5	CASSRETSGETQYF	TGTGCCAGCAGCCGAGAGACTAGCGGAGAGACCCAGTACTTC
-	-	TRBV14	TRBJ2-3	CASSLMGSSTDTQYF	TGTGCCAGCAGCCTCATGGGAAGTAGCACAGATACGCAGTATTTT
-	-	TRBV28	TRBJ2-5	CAASKGDQETQYF	TGTGCCGCAAGCAAGGGGGACCAAGAGACCCAGTACTTC
-	many	TRBV29-1	TRBJ2-1	CSVKNNEQFF	TGCAGCGTCAAGAACAATGAGCAGTTCTTC
-	-	TRBV5-1	TRBJ1-2	CASSLRITF	TGCGCCAGCAGCTTACGTATCACCTTC
TRBD2	-	TRBV7-2	TRBJ2-7	CASSLARSGGAYEQYF	TGTGCCAGCAGCTTAGCTCGTAGCGGGGGAGCGTACGAGCAGTACTTC
-	-	TRBV9	TRBJ1-3	CASSVDSNGNTIYF	TGTGCCAGCAGCGTGGACTCTAACGGAAACACCATATATTTT
TRBD1	-	TRBV6-6	TRBJ2-7	CASSYYGTERRGEQYF	TGTGCCAGCAGTTATTATGGGACAGAGCGTAGGGGCGAGCAGTACTTC
-	-	TRBV6-1	TRBJ1-1	CASSERTTFGFTEAFF	TGTGCCAGCAGTGAACGAACGACGTTCGGGTTCACTGAAGCTTTCTTT
-	-	TRBV7-6	TRBJ2-7	CASSLGTDAYEQYF	TGTGCCAGCAGCTTGGGGACGGACGCCTACGAGCAGTACTTC
-	many	TRBV12-3/TRBV12-4	TRBJ2-2	CASRPAPAPGELFF	TGTGCCAGCAGGCCGGCTCCAGCACCCGGGGAGCTGTTTTTT
-	-	TRBV7-6	TRBJ2-5	CASSFLQRETQYF	TGTGCCAGCAGCTTTCTACAGAGAGAGACCCAGTACTTC
TRBD2	many	TRBV13	TRBJ2-6	CASSRLATGANVLTF	TGTGCCAGCAGCCGACTAGCGACTGGGGCCAACGTCCTGACTTTC
-	-	TRBV15	TRBJ2-3	CATSPHGDTQYF	TGTGCCACCAGCCCCCACGGAGATACGCAGTATTTT
-	few	TRBV27	TRBJ2-7	CASSLNVDWLRTYEQYF	TGTGCCAGCAGTTTAAACGTTGACTGGCTACGTACCTACGAGCAGTACTTC
TRBD2	few	TRBV7-3	TRBJ2-2	CASSWGLADVGGELFF	TGTGCCAGCAGCTGGGGACTAGCGGACGTTGGCGGGGAGCTGTTTTTT
-	few	TRBV7-2	TRBJ2-7	CASSLTRGSYEQYF	TGTGCCAGCAGCTTAACGAGGGGGTCCTACGAGCAGTACTTC
-	-	TRBV28	TRBJ2-4	CASSGRRGKNIQYF	TGTGCCAGCAGTGGAAGACGGGGTAAAAACATTCAGTACTTC
-	many	TRBV3-1	TRBJ2-7	CASSQGGSLNEQYF	TGTGCCAGCAGCCAAGGGGGCAGTTTGAACGAGCAGTACTTC
TRBD1	few	TRBV28	TRBJ2-3	CASSSRTGDSTDTQYF	TGTGCCAGCAGTTCCCGGACAGGGGATAGCACAGATACGCAGTATTTT
TRBD1	many	TRBV29-1	TRBJ2-1	CSVSGQDNEQFF	TGCAGCGTCTCGGGACAGGACAATGAGCAGTTCTTC
-	few	TRBV9	TRBJ2-3	CASSVVTVTADTQYF	TGTGCCAGCAGCGTAGTTACAGTCACCGCAGATACGCAGTATTTT
-	few	TRBV11-2	TRBJ2-7	CASSPSSGRSYEQYF	TGTGCCAGCAGCCCAAGCTCAGGGCGCTCTTACGAGCAGTACTTC
-	many	TRBV9	TRBJ1-6	CASSVDGGAYNSPLHF	TGTGCCAGCAGCGTAGACGGGGGCGCCTATAATTCACCCCTCCACTTT
-	few	TRBV20-1	TRBJ1-2	CSASPPSANNGGYTF	TGCAGTGCTTCCCCTCCTTCAGCAAACAATGGGGGCTACACCTTC
TRBD1	few	TRBV20-1	TRBJ1-1	CSARPTGIEAFF	TGCAGTGCTAGACCGACAGGGATTGAAGCTTTCTTT